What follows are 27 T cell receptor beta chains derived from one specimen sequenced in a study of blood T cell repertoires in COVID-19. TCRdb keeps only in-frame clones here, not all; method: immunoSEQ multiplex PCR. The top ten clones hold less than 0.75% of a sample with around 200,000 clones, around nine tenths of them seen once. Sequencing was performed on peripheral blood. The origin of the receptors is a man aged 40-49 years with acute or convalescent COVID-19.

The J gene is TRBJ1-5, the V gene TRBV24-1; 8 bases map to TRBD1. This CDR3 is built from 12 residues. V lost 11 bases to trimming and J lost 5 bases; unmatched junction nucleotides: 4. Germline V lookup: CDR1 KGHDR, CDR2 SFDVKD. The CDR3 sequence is CAISQGDQPQHF. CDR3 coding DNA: TGTGCCATCTCACAGGGGGATCAGCCCCAGCATTTT.

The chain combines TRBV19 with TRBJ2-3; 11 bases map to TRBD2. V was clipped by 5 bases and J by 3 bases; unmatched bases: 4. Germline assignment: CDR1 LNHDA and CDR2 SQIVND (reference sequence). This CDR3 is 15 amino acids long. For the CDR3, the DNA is TGTGCCAGTAGTCCTCTAGCGGGAGGAACAGATACGCAGTATTTT. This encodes CASSPLAGGTDTQYF.

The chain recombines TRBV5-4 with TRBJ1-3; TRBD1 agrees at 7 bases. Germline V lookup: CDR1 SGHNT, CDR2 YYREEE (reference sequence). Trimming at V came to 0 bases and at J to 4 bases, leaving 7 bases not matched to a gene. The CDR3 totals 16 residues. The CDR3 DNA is TGTGCCAGCAGCTTGGAAATTACAGGGGCAGGAAACACCATATATTTT. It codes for CASSLEITGAGNTIYF.

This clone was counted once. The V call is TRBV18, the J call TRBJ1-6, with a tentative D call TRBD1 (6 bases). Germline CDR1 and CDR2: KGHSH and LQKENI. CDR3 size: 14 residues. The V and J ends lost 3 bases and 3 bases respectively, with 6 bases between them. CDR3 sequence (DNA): TGTGCCAGCTCACCGGACAGCTATAATTCACCCCTCCACTTT. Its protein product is CASSPDSYNSPLHF.

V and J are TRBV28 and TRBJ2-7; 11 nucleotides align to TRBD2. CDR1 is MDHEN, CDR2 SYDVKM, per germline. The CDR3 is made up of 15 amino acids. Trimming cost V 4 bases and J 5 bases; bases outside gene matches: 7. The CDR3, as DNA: TGTGCCAGCAGTTCCGTAGCGGGAGGGCCGCACGAGCAGTACTTC. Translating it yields CASSSVAGGPHEQYF.

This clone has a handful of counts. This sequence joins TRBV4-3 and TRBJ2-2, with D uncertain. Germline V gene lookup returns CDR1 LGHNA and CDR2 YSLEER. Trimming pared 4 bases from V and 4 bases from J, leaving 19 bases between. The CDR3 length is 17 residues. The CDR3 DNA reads TGCGCCAGCAGCCCGTCGGATCTGGGTCGCGGCACCGGGGAGCTGTTTTTT. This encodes CASSPSDLGRGTGELFF.

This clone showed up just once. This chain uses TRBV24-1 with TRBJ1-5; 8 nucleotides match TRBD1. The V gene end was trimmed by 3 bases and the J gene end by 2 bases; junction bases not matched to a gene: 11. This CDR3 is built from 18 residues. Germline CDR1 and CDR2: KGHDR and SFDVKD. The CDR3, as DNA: TGTGCCACCAGTGATGCCCGGGACAGGCCTCAATGCAATCAGCCCCAGCATTTT. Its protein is CATSDARDRPQCNQPQHF.

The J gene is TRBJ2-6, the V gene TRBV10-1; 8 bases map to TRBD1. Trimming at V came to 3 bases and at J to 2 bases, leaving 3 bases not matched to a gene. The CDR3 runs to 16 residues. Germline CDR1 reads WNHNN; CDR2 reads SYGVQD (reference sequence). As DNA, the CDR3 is TGCGCCAGCAGTGACCCGGGACAGGCTGGGGCCAACGTCCTGACTTTC. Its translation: CASSDPGQAGANVLTF.

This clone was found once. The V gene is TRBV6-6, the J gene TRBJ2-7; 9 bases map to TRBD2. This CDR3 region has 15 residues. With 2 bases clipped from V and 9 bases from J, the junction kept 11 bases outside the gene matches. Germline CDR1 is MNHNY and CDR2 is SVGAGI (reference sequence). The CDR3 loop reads CASSYGIAGALWQYF. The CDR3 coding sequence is TGTGCCAGCAGTTACGGGATAGCGGGGGCCCTTTGGCAGTACTTC.

This chain's CDR3 is CASSPNLGESYTF. DNA for the CDR3: TGTGCCAGCAGCCCGAATCTAGGGGAAAGCTACACCTTC. The chain couples TRBV9 to TRBJ1-2, with D possibly matching TRBD1 (5 bases). The CDR3 contains 13 residues. V was trimmed by 4 bases and J by 9 bases, leaving 16 bases between them. CDR1 and CDR2 (germline): SGDLS, YYNGEE.

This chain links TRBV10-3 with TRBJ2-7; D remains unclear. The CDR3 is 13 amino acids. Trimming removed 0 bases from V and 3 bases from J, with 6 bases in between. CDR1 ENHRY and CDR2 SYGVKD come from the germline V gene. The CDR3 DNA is TGTGCCATCAGTGAGTCTAGAGGCTACGAGCAGTACTTC. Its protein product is CAISESRGYEQYF.

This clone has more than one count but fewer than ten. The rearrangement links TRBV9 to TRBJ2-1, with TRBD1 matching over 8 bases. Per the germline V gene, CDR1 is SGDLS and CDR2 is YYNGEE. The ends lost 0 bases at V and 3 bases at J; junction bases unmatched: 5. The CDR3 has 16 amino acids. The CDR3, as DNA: TGTGCCAGCAGCGTAGTGGGACAGGCGATCTACAATGAGCAGTTCTTC. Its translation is CASSVVGQAIYNEQFF.

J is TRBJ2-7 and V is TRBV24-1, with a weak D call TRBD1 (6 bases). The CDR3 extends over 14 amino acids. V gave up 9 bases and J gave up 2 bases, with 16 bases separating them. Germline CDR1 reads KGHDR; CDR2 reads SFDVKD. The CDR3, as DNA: TGTGCCACCGACGAGACAGGAGATACCTACGAGCAGTACTTC. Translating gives CATDETGDTYEQYF.

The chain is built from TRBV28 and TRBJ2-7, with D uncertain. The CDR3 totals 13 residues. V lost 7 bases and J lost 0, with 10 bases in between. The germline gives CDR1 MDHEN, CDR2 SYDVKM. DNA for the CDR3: TGTGCCAGCACCTGGGCCCTCTCCTACGAGCAGTACTTC. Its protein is CASTWALSYEQYF. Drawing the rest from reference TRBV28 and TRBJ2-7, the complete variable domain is DVKVTQSSRYLVKRTGEKVFLECVQDMDHENMFWYRQDPGLGLRLIYFSYDVKMKEKGDIPEGYSVSREKKERFSLILESASTNQTSMYLCASTWALSYEQYFGPGTRLTVT.

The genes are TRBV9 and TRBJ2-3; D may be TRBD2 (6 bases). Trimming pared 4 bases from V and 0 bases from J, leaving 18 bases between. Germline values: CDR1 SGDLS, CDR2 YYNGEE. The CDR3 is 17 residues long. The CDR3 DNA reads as TGTGCCAGCAGCCCGCGCGTTAGCGGTGGTAGCACAGATACGCAGTATTTT. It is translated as CASSPRVSGGSTDTQYF.

CDR3 DNA sequence: TGTGCCAGCAGCCTCATGGAGGTCGGGGAGCTGTTTTTT. This codes for CASSLMEVGELFF. The V and J genes are TRBV5-5 and TRBJ2-2, with D possibly being TRBD2 (5 bases). Trimming cost V 4 bases and J 7 bases, with 11 bases left between them. The CDR3 is made up of 13 amino acids. Germline lookup yields CDR1 SGHKS and CDR2 YYEKEE (reference sequence).

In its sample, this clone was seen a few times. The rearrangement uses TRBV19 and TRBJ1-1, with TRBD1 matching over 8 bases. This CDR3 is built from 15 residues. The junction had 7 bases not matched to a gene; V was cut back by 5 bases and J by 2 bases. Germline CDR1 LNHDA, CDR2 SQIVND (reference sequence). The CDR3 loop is CASSPSTGANTEAFF. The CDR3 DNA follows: TGTGCCAGTAGTCCCTCGACAGGGGCCAACACTGAAGCTTTCTTT.

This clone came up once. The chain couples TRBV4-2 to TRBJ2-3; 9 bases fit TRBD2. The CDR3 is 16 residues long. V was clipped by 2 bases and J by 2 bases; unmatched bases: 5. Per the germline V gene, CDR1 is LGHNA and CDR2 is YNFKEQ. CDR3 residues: CASSQLGLANTDTQYF. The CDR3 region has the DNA TGTGCCAGCAGCCAACTCGGACTAGCGAACACAGATACGCAGTATTTT.

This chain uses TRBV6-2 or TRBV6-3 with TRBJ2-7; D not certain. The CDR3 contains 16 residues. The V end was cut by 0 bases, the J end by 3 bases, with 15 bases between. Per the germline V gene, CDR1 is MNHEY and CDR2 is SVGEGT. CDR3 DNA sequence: TGTGCCAGCAGTTACTCGGCCGCGGAGTCGGGCTACGAGCAGTACTTC. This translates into CASSYSAAESGYEQYF.

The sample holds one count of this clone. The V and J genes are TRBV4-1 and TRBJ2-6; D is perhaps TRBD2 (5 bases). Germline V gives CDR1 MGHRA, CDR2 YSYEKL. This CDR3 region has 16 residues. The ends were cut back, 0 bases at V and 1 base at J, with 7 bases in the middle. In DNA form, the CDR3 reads TGCGCCAGCAGCCAAGAGAGGGAATCTGGGGCCAACGTCCTGACTTTC. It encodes CASSQERESGANVLTF.

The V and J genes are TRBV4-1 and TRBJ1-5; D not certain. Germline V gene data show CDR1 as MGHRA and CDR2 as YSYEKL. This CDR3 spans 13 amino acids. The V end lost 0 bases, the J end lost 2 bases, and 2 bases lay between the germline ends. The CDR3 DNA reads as TGCGCCAGCAGCCAAGACGGCAATCAGCCCCAGCATTTT. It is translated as CASSQDGNQPQHF.

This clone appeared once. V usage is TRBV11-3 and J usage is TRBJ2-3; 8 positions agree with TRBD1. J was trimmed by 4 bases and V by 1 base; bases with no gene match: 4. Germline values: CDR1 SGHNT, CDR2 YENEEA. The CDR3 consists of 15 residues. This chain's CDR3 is CASSLGQGRSDTQYF. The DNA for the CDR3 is TGTGCCAGCAGCTTAGGACAGGGGAGGTCAGATACGCAGTATTTT.

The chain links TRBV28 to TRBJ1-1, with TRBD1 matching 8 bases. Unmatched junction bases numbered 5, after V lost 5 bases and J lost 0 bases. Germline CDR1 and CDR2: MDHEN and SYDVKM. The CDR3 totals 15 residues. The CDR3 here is CASSPPGQVNTEAFF. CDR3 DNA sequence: TGTGCCAGCAGTCCGCCGGGACAGGTGAACACTGAAGCTTTCTTT.

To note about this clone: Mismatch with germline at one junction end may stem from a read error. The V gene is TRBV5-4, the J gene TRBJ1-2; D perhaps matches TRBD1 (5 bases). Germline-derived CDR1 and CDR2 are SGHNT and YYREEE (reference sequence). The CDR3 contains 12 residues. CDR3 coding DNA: TGTGCCAGCAGCTTGGACAGGAGCCTCTATGCCTTC. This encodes CASSLDRSLYAF.

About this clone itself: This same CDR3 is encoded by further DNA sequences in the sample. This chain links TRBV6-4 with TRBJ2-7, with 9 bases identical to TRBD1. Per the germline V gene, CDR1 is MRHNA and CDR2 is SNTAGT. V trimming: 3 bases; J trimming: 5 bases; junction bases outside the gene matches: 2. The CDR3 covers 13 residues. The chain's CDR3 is CASSEDRGHEQYF. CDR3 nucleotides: TGTGCCAGCAGTGAGGACAGGGGACACGAGCAGTACTTC.

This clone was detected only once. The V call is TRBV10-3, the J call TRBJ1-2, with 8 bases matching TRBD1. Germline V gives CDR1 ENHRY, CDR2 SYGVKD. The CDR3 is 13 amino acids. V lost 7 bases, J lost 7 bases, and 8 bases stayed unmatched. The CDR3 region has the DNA TGTGCCATCAATTCGGACAGGGCCCGTGGCTACACCTTC. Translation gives CAINSDRARGYTF.

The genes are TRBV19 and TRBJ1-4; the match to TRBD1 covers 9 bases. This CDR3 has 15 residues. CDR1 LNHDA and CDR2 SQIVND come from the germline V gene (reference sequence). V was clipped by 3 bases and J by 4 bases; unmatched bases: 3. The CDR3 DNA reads TGTGCCAGTAGTATCTACAGGGGGCGTAATGAAAAACTGTTTTTT. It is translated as CASSIYRGRNEKLFF.